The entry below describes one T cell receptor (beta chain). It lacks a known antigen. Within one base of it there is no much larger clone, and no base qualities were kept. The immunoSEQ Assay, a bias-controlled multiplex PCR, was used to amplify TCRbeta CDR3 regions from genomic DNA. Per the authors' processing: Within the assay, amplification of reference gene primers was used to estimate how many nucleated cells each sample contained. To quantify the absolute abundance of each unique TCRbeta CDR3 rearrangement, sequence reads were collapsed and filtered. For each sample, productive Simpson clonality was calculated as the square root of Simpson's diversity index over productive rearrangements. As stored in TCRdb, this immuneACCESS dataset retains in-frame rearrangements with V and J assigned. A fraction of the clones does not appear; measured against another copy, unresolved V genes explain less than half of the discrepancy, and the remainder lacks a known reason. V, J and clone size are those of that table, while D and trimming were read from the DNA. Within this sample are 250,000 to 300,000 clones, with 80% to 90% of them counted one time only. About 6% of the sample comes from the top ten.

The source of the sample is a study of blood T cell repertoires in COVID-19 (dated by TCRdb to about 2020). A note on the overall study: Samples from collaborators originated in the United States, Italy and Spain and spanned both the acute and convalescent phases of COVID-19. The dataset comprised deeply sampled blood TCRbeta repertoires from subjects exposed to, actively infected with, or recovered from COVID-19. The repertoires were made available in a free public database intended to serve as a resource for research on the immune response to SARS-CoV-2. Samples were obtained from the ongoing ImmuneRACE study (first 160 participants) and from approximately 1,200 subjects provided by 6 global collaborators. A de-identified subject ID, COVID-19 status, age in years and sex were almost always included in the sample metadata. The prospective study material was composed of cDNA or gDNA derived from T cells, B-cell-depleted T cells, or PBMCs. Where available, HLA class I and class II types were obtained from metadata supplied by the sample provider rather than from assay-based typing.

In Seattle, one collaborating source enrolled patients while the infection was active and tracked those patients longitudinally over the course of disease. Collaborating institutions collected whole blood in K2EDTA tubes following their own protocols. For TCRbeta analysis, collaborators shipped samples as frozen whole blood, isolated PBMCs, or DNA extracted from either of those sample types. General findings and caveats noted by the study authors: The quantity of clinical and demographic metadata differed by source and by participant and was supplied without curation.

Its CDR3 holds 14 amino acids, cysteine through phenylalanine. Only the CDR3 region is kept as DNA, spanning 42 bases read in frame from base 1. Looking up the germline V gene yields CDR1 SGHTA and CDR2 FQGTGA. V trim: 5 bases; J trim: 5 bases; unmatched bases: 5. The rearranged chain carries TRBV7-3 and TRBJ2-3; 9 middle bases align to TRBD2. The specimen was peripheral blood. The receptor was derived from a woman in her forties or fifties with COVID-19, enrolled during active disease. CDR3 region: CASSLSGREDTQYF. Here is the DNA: TGTGCCAGCAGCCTTAGCGGGAGAGAAGATACGCAGTATTTT.